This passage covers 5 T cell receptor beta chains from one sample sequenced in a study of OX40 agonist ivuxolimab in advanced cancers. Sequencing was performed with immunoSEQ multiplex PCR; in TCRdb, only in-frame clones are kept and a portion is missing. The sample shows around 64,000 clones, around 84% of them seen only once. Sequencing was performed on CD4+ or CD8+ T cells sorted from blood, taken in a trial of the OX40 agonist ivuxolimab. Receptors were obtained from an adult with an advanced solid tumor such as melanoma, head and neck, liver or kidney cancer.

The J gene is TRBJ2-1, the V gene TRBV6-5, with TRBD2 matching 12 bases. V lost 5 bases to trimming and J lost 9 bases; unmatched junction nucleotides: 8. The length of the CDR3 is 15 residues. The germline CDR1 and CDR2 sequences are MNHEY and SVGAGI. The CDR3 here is CASSPETSGSPEQFF. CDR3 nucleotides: TGTGCCAGCAGTCCTGAGACTAGCGGGAGCCCTGAGCAGTTCTTC.

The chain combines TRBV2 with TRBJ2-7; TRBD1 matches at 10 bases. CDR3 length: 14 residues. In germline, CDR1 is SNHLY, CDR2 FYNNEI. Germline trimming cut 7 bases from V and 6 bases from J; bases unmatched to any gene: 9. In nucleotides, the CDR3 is TGTGCCAGCATCGGCGGGACAGGGGTTGGCGAGCAGTACTTC. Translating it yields CASIGGTGVGEQYF.

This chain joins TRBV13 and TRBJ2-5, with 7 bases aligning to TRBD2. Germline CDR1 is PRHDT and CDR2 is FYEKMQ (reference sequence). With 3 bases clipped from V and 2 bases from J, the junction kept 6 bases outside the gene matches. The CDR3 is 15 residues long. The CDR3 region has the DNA TGTGCCAGCAGCTTCCCTAGCGGAGAGCAAGAGACCCAGTACTTC. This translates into CASSFPSGEQETQYF.

CDR3 nucleotides: TGTGCCACCCGCGACAGGGGGGACACCGGGGAGCTGTTTTTT. Translation: CATRDRGDTGELFF. The chain recombines TRBV6-5 with TRBJ2-2; 9 positions agree with TRBD1. Germline assignment: CDR1 MNHEY and CDR2 SVGAGI. With V trimmed by 10 bases and J by 3 bases, 6 bases remained unmatched. This CDR3 is built from 14 residues.

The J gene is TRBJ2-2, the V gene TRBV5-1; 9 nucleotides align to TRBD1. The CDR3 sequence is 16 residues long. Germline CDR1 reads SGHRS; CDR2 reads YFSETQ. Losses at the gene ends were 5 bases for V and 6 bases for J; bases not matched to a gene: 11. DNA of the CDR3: TGCGCCAGCAGGTTTACAGGGGGCAATTCCGCCGGGGAGCTGTTTTTT. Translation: CASRFTGGNSAGELFF. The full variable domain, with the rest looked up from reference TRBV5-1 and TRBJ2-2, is KAGVTQTPRYLIKTRGQQVTLSCSPISGHRSVSWYQQTPGQGLQFLFEYFSETQRNKGNFPGRFSGRQFSNSRSEMNVSTLELGDSALYLCASRFTGGNSAGELFFGEGSRLTVL.